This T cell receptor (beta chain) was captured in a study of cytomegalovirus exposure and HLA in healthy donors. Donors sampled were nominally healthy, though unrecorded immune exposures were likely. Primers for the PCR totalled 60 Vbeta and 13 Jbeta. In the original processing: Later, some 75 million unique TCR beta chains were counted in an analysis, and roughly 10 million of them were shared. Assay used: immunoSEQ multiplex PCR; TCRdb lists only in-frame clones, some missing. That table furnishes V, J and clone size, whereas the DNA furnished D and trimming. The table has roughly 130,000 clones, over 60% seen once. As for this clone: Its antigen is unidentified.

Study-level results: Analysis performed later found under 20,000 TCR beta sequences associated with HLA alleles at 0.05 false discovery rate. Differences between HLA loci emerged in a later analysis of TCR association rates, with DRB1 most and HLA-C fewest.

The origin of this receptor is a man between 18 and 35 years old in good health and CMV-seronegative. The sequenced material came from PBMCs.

The CDR3 coding sequence is TGTGCCAGCAGTCCTCACGACAGACGCTATGGCTACACCTTC. Residues: CASSPHDRRYGYTF. The gene calls are TRBV27 and TRBJ1-2; possibly TRBD1 for D (5 bases). The CDR3 runs to 14 residues. V dropped 5 bases and J dropped 4 bases, with 14 bases sitting between them. Per the germline V gene, CDR1 is MNHEY and CDR2 is SMNVEV (reference sequence).